The present entry profiles one T cell receptor (beta chain) with its context. Its target is not known. Tagging with unique molecular identifiers was a feature of the TCR beta cDNA libraries. Input amounts of about 0.85 to 10 million T cells were used. These gave some 500,000 cDNA molecules, so each molecule approximated one T cell. TCRdb processed the PCR reads anew with MiXCR; each CDR3 protein has one entry. The sample holds around 770,000 distinct CDR3 sequences; more than 45% are singletons and the top ten take 4.9%. These data come from a study of post-analysis software for immune sequencing data. Whole-study context: Patients with relapsing-remitting, secondary progressive and progressive-relapsing multiple sclerosis courses were all represented. Study conclusions and caveats: For normalized Chao1 diversity, multiple sclerosis patients scored significantly lower than controls did. Controls had lower frequencies than patients of four or five TRBV segments, which included TRBV5-6, TRBV5-1 and TRBV20-1.

Looked up from germline, CDR1 is MGHRA and CDR2 is YSYEKL. V lost 0 bases to trimming and J lost 0 bases, with 16 bases between them. The CDR3 covers 18 residues. The origin of this receptor is a girl between 5 and 17 years old with multiple sclerosis. Specimen: blood. V gene TRBV4-1 combines with J gene TRBJ2-3; weak D call: TRBD2 (5 bases). The CDR3 nucleotides read TGCGCCAGCAGCCAAGATAATCAAGAGGGTATGAGCACAGATACGCAGTATTTT. Translated: CASSQDNQEGMSTDTQYF.